This T cell receptor beta chain was retrieved from a study of T cell changes during pregnancy in multiple sclerosis (dated by TCRdb to 2018 to 2020). Regarding the research as a whole: The study looked at changes in the T cell repertoire across pregnancy in women with multiple sclerosis.

In regard to this clone: The antigen this receptor binds is unknown. No base quality values were provided; no much bigger clone lies one nucleotide off.

According to the germline V gene (reference sequence), CDR1 reads LNHDA and CDR2 reads SQIVND. After removal of 6 bases from V and 6 bases from J, the junction retains 5 bases not matched to a gene. Its CDR3 holds 13 amino acids, cysteine through phenylalanine. Only the CDR3 DNA is retained, 39 bases long and in frame from the first base. Receptors were amplified or captured by the immunoSEQ multiplex PCR assay. The table comes from immuneACCESS by way of TCRdb, which keeps in-frame sequences with V and J called. Part of the clones is missing from these tables; in studies checked, under half for an unresolved V gene and the rest for unknown reasons. The sample table holds around 50,000 clones, of which about nine tenths were seen once. Of the sample, less than 0.6% is held by the ten largest clones.

The rearranged chain carries TRBV19 and TRBJ2-7; TRBD1 lines up with 10 middle nucleotides. The clonotype comes from a female donor with multiple sclerosis, enrolled in a pregnancy study. The sample was CD4+ T cells from peripheral blood mononuclear cells, taken in the third trimester of pregnancy. The CDR3 protein sequence reads: CASSGTGVGEQYF. The nucleotide sequence is given as TGTGCCAGTAGCGGGACAGGGGTAGGCGAGCAGTACTTC. The full variable domain, with segments outside the CDR3 supplied by the reference TRBV19 and TRBJ2-7 proteins, appears as DGGITQSPKYLFRKEGQNVTLSCEQNLNHDAMYWYRQDPGQGLRLIYYSQIVNDFQKGDIAEGYSVSREKKESFPLTVTSAQKNPTAFYLCASSGTGVGEQYFGPGTRLTVT.